These 19 T cell receptor beta chains share one sample of origin, sequenced in a study of PD-L1 blockade in urothelial cancer. Sequencing used immunoSEQ multiplex PCR; TCRdb keeps in-frame clones, though not all of them. The sample has about 76,000 clones, 75% to 95% seen once. The time point was: peripheral blood 6 weeks after treatment start. The material was PBMCs, obtained around atezolizumab (anti-PD-L1) treatment. These receptors all stem from a woman aged 80 or over with urothelial cancer.

V is TRBV5-1 and J is TRBJ2-1, with D perhaps matching TRBD2 (5 bases). Per the germline V gene, CDR1 is SGHRS and CDR2 is YFSETQ. The germline V and J ends were trimmed by 4 bases and 2 bases, with 10 bases remaining between them. The CDR3 is 14 amino acids. As DNA, the CDR3 is TGCGCCAGCAGCGGACTTGGGGCCTACAATGAGCAGTTCTTC. Residues: CASSGLGAYNEQFF. Full variable domain (rest looked up from reference TRBV5-1 and TRBJ2-1): KAGVTQTPRYLIKTRGQQVTLSCSPISGHRSVSWYQQTPGQGLQFLFEYFSETQRNKGNFPGRFSGRQFSNSRSEMNVSTLELGDSALYLCASSGLGAYNEQFFGPGTRLTVL.

The gene calls are TRBV7-8 and TRBJ2-1; weak D call: TRBD2 (5 bases). The CDR3 has 14 residues. V lost 7 bases and J lost 8, with 18 bases in between. Germline V gene lookup returns CDR1 SGHVS and CDR2 FQNEAQ. The CDR3 here is CASTTVHPRDEQFF. The DNA of the CDR3 is TGTGCCAGCACCACAGTACATCCGAGGGATGAGCAGTTCTTC.

The rearrangement uses TRBV19 and TRBJ2-7; 10 bases agree with TRBD1. V shed 5 bases, J shed 5 bases, and the junction held 6 bases outside the gene matches. The length of the CDR3 is 14 residues. Germline V gives CDR1 LNHDA, CDR2 SQIVND (reference sequence). The CDR3 loop reads CASSPGQGTHEQYF. CDR3 bases: TGTGCCAGTAGTCCGGGACAGGGGACCCACGAGCAGTACTTC.

This chain joins TRBV28 and TRBJ1-5; no reliable D call. Between the trimmed V and J ends, which lost 2 bases and 0 bases, there was a span of 8 bases. The germline V gene has CDR1 MDHEN and CDR2 SYDVKM. This CDR3 is 15 amino acids long. CDR3 protein: CASSLGTDSNQPQHF. In nucleotides, the CDR3 is TGTGCCAGCAGTTTAGGTACAGATAGCAATCAGCCCCAGCATTTT.

This chain joins TRBV27 and TRBJ2-3, with D perhaps matching TRBD2 (6 bases). Trimming left V 6 bases short and J 4 bases short, with 23 bases between. This CDR3 spans 17 amino acids. The germline CDR1 and CDR2 sequences are MNHEY and SMNVEV (reference sequence). The chain's CDR3 is CASRGTLGGWFADTQYF. The CDR3 DNA sequence: TGTGCCAGCAGGGGGACGTTAGGAGGGTGGTTCGCAGATACGCAGTATTTT.

This chain connects TRBV10-3 to TRBJ1-1; 9 nucleotides line up with TRBD1. Germline V gives CDR1 ENHRY, CDR2 SYGVKD. The trim removed 6 bases at V and 4 bases at J, leaving 3 bases unmatched. This CDR3 is built from 13 residues. CDR3 sequence: CAISPGQGTEAFF. CDR3 sequence (DNA): TGTGCCATCAGCCCGGGACAGGGCACTGAAGCTTTCTTT.

The CDR3 DNA follows: TGTGCCAGCAGCGTACGTGGGACAACTTATGGCTACACCTTC. It yields the protein CASSVRGTTYGYTF. The rearrangement joins TRBV9 to TRBJ1-2; D perhaps matches TRBD1 (6 bases). This CDR3 is built from 14 residues. V shed 1 base and J shed 5 bases, with 12 bases lying between them. The germline gives CDR1 SGDLS, CDR2 YYNGEE.

The rearrangement uses TRBV11-2 and TRBJ2-1; 8 positions agree with TRBD2. The germline CDR1 and CDR2 sequences are SGHAT and FQNNGV. The length of the CDR3 is 17 residues. With V trimmed by 1 base and J by 2 bases, 7 bases remained unmatched. The CDR3 coding sequence is TGTGCCAGCAGCTTAGCCCCTACTAGCGGCCCCTACAATGAGCAGTTCTTC. Translated: CASSLAPTSGPYNEQFF. The whole variable domain, filled in from reference TRBV11-2 and TRBJ2-1, reads EAGVAQSPRYKIIEKRQSVAFWCNPISGHATLYWYQQILGQGPKLLIQFQNNGVVDDSQLPKDRFSAERLKGVDSTLKIQPAKLEDSAVYLCASSLAPTSGPYNEQFFGPGTRLTVL.

This chain links TRBV2 with TRBJ1-4; TRBD1 aligns across 7 bases. Germline lookup yields CDR1 SNHLY and CDR2 FYNNEI. The length of the CDR3 is 15 residues. V was pared by 1 base and J by 7 bases, with 6 bases of the junction left unmatched. CDR3 residues: CASSEGSQGGEKLFF. The CDR3 DNA follows: TGTGCCAGCAGTGAAGGAAGTCAGGGGGGTGAAAAACTGTTTTTT.

The rearrangement uses TRBV5-1 and TRBJ2-1; TRBD1 is a possible D gene (6 bases). CDR3 length: 14 residues. V dropped 0 bases and J dropped 8 bases, with 12 bases sitting between them. In germline, CDR1 is SGHRS, CDR2 YFSETQ. The chain's CDR3 is CASSLDRVTDEQFF. The CDR3 bases are TGCGCCAGCAGCTTGGACAGGGTAACGGATGAGCAGTTCTTC.

V and J are TRBV5-6 and TRBJ1-1, with a weak D call TRBD1 (6 bases). The germline CDR1 and CDR2 sequences are SGHDT and YYEEEE. The length of the CDR3 is 18 residues. With 0 bases removed from V and 7 bases from J, the gap between germline ends came to 25 bases. CDR3 DNA: TGTGCCAGCAGCTTGGTTATTTGGGACATGGGAACAGACATTGAAGCTTTCTTT. This codes for CASSLVIWDMGTDIEAFF. Using reference TRBV5-6 and TRBJ1-1 for the parts outside the CDR3, the full variable domain is DAGVTQSPTHLIKTRGQQVTLRCSPKSGHDTVSWYQQALGQGPQFIFQYYEEEERQRGNFPDRFSGHQFPNYSSELNVNALLLGDSALYLCASSLVIWDMGTDIEAFFGQGTRLTVV.

The rearrangement joins TRBV18 to TRBJ2-1, with 9 bases aligning to TRBD2. The V gene's germline CDR1 is KGHSH and CDR2 LQKENI. The CDR3 extends over 16 amino acids. Germline trimming cut 0 bases from V and 9 bases from J; bases unmatched to any gene: 9. Here the CDR3 DNA reads TGTGCCAGCTCACCACCTAGCGGGAGATTTATAGGTGAGCAGTTCTTC. Amino acids: CASSPPSGRFIGEQFF.

V is TRBV27 and J is TRBJ1-2; TRBD1 agrees at 7 bases. Per germline, CDR1 MNHEY and CDR2 SMNVEV (reference sequence). The junction had 7 bases not matched to a gene; V was cut back by 0 bases and J by 6 bases. The CDR3 covers 15 residues. The CDR3 protein is CASSLSRGQVDGYTF. The CDR3 coding sequence is TGTGCCAGCAGTTTATCCCGAGGACAGGTGGATGGCTACACCTTC.

The chain has TRBV2 and TRBJ1-5; a weak D match, TRBD1 (6 bases). CDR1 and CDR2 from the germline V gene are SNHLY and FYNNEI. The length of the CDR3 is 15 residues. V lost 7 bases and J lost 0, with 13 bases in between. CDR3 residues: CASNVDRNSNQPQHF. The CDR3 nucleotides read TGTGCCAGCAACGTGGACAGAAATAGCAATCAGCCCCAGCATTTT.

The genes are TRBV5-4 and TRBJ1-1, with TRBD1 matching 9 bases. Germline trimming cut 2 bases from V and 1 base from J; bases unmatched to any gene: 3. This CDR3 is built from 15 residues. Germline-derived CDR1 and CDR2 are SGHNT and YYREEE (reference sequence). The CDR3 DNA sequence: TGTGCCAGCAGCTTTCCGGGACAGGGGAACACTGAAGCTTTCTTT. Protein product: CASSFPGQGNTEAFF.

J is TRBJ2-2 and V is TRBV13; TRBD2 matches at 8 bases. CDR1 is PRHDT, CDR2 FYEKMQ, per germline (reference sequence). The length of the CDR3 is 17 residues. J was trimmed by 2 bases and V by 4 bases; bases with no gene match: 9. CDR3 sequence reads: CASSSPVAGTNTGELFF. DNA of the CDR3: TGTGCCAGCAGCTCACCGGTAGCGGGAACCAACACCGGGGAGCTGTTTTTT.

The chain is built from TRBV5-4 and TRBJ2-3; the match to TRBD1 covers 8 bases. The length of the CDR3 is 16 residues. Germline V gene lookup returns CDR1 SGHNT and CDR2 YYREEE (reference sequence). V lost 4 bases and J lost 1; bases outside the gene matches: 8. The CDR3 bases are TGTGCCAGCAGCCCGCAGGGACAGGAGGGCACAGATACGCAGTATTTT. Protein: CASSPQGQEGTDTQYF.

The chain is built from TRBV7-6 and TRBJ2-6; a weak D match, TRBD1 (7 bases). CDR3 length: 17 residues. The germline gives CDR1 SGHVS, CDR2 FNYEAQ. Deletions cut 1 base from V and 2 bases from J, with 12 bases between. CDR3 nucleotides: TGTGCCAGCAGCTTAGATGGAGGGGGCACTGGGGCCAACGTCCTGACTTTC. Translated, it gives CASSLDGGGTGANVLTF.

The chain carries TRBV6-1 and TRBJ2-7; D is possibly TRBD2 (5 bases). Germline CDR1 and CDR2: MNHNS and SASEGT. Trimming cost V 8 bases and J 7 bases, with 21 bases left between them. The length of the CDR3 is 14 residues. The CDR3 DNA is TGTGCCAGCCTGCCCCCCGATAAACGGGGTGAGCAGTACTTC. This gives the protein CASLPPDKRGEQYF.